This TCR beta chain was identified during a study of blood T cell repertoires in COVID-19. Study-wide background: There were acute and convalescent COVID-19 samples, and they came from the United States, Italy and Spain. T cells, B-cell-depleted T cells, or PBMCs provided the cDNA or gDNA that served as material.

The CDR3 is 15 amino acids. In germline, CDR1 is SGHKS, CDR2 YYEKEE (reference sequence). The ends were cut back, 4 bases at V and 0 bases at J, with 12 bases in the middle. Per the original data handling: Estimation of nucleated cell counts was performed using reference gene primer amplification. TCRdb's table, derived via immunoSEQ multiplex PCR, lists solely in-frame clones and lacks some. That table gives V, J and clone size, and the DNA gave D and trimming. The table includes about 220,000 clones, more than 75% detected once. This chain connects TRBV5-5 to TRBJ2-3; tentative D call: TRBD1 (6 bases). Sequencing was carried out using peripheral blood. The clonotype originates from a man aged 45 to 65 who had recovered from COVID-19. As DNA, the CDR3 is TGTGCCAGCAGCCGAGGGACAACTAGCACAGATACGCAGTATTTT. This codes for CASSRGTTSTDTQYF.